The rows below give T cell receptor beta chains drawn from one sample of a study of blood T cells in healthy people across ages. From the 5' RACE reads, TCRdb called clonotypes with MiXCR, one entry per CDR3 protein. The sample holds about 1.4 million distinct CDR3 sequences, approximately 60% seen once. Sequencing was performed on blood. Receptors were obtained from a young man in good health. Both conserved end residues are part of each CDR3. A D gene is named only where the DNA matches it firmly. The listing skips clone size in some rows; elsewhere it reads once, few, many or a size class.

J: TRBJ2-3; D: TRBD1; size: -; V: TRBV24-1; CDR3: CATSLAQGATDTQYF; DNA: TGTGCCACCAGTTTAGCACAGGGGGCCACAGATACGCAGTATTTT
J: TRBJ1-4; D: -; size: -; V: TRBV5-1; CDR3: CASSSGPREKLFF; DNA: TGCGCCAGCAGTTCAGGGCCGAGAGAAAAACTGTTTTTT
J: TRBJ2-3; D: TRBD2; size: few; V: TRBV9; CDR3: CASSSPGGGADTQYF; DNA: TGTGCCAGCAGCTCCCCGGGGGGAGGGGCAGATACGCAGTATTTT
J: TRBJ1-5; D: TRBD1; size: -; V: TRBV20-1; CDR3: CSASSGGGSNQPQHF; DNA: TGCAGTGCTAGTTCAGGGGGTGGAAGCAATCAGCCCCAGCATTTT
J: TRBJ2-7; D: TRBD1; size: -; V: TRBV20-1; CDR3: CSASRTGGEYEQYF; DNA: TGCAGTGCTTCCCGGACAGGGGGCGAGTACGAGCAGTACTTC
J: TRBJ2-1; D: -; size: -; V: TRBV5-4; CDR3: CASSPDPIPYNEQFF; DNA: TGTGCCAGCAGCCCCGACCCCATCCCCTACAATGAGCAGTTCTTC
J: TRBJ2-7; D: -; size: -; V: TRBV13; CDR3: CASSLNHGTRYEQYF; DNA: TGTGCCAGCAGTCTAAATCACGGGACACGGTACGAGCAGTACTTC
J: TRBJ1-1; D: TRBD1; size: -; V: TRBV19; CDR3: CASRSRTQGAEAFF; DNA: TGTGCCAGTCGTAGCCGAACACAGGGGGCAGAAGCTTTCTTT
J: TRBJ2-3; D: TRBD2; size: once; V: TRBV9; CDR3: CASSGLAGYSTDTQYF; DNA: TGTGCCAGCAGCGGTCTAGCGGGTTACAGCACAGATACGCAGTATTTT
J: TRBJ2-2; D: -; size: few; V: TRBV20-1; CDR3: CSARDVAGLGELFF; DNA: TGCAGTGCTAGAGATGTGGCGGGGCTCGGGGAGCTGTTTTTT
J: TRBJ2-1; D: TRBD1; size: few; V: TRBV4-1; CDR3: CASSHGQGSNEQFF; DNA: TGCGCCAGCAGCCACGGACAGGGATCCAATGAGCAGTTCTTC
J: TRBJ2-3; D: TRBD2; size: once; V: TRBV9; CDR3: CASTRGTGGPTDTQYF; DNA: TGTGCCAGCACAAGAGGCACGGGGGGGCCTACAGATACGCAGTATTTT
J: TRBJ2-2; D: TRBD2; size: -; V: TRBV5-1; CDR3: CASSLVTSPNYGELFF; DNA: TGCGCCAGCAGCTTGGTGACTAGCCCTAATTACGGGGAGCTGTTTTTT
J: TRBJ1-2; D: TRBD1; size: few; V: TRBV12-3/TRBV12-4; CDR3: CASSHSTGEGGYTF; DNA: TGTGCCAGCAGCCATTCGACAGGGGAGGGAGGCTACACCTTC
J: TRBJ2-7; D: TRBD2; size: -; V: TRBV11-1; CDR3: CASSFLAGTTYEQYF; DNA: TGTGCCAGCAGCTTCTTAGCGGGTACAACCTACGAGCAGTACTTC
J: TRBJ2-7; D: -; size: -; V: TRBV2; CDR3: CASSEQGGLYEQYF; DNA: TGTGCCAGCAGTGAACAAGGGGGTCTTTACGAGCAGTACTTC
J: TRBJ2-1; D: -; size: -; V: TRBV7-2; CDR3: CASGRPGFDEQFF; DNA: TGTGCCAGCGGTCGACCGGGGTTCGATGAGCAGTTCTTC
J: TRBJ2-2; D: -; size: -; V: TRBV7-9; CDR3: CASSLPTLTGELFF; DNA: TGTGCCAGCAGCCTTCCTACCCTCACCGGGGAGCTGTTTTTT
J: TRBJ2-1; D: -; size: once; V: TRBV12-3/TRBV12-4; CDR3: CASSPGAYYNEQFF; DNA: TGTGCCAGCAGTCCCGGGGCATACTACAATGAGCAGTTCTTC
J: TRBJ2-3; D: TRBD2; size: -; V: TRBV11-2; CDR3: CASSLFALAGAPDTQYF; DNA: TGTGCCAGCAGCTTATTTGCCCTAGCGGGAGCCCCAGATACGCAGTATTTT
J: TRBJ1-2; D: -; size: many; V: TRBV29-1; CDR3: CSVWGDYGYTF; DNA: TGCAGCGTTTGGGGGGACTATGGCTACACCTTC